This TCR beta chain appears in the sequencing data of a study of cytomegalovirus exposure and HLA in healthy donors. Study results and caveats: Generally TCR sequences proved uncommon, though certain public TCRs appeared in numerous donors.

Missing from this donor's record is the CMV serostatus. Turning to this clone: What it binds is unknown.

The PCR contained 60 Vbeta and 13 Jbeta primers. The protocol was immunoSEQ multiplex PCR, while the TCRdb copy is restricted to in-frame clones and leaves out a portion. The table lists some 130,000 clones, approximately 61% of them singletons. The TCR sequence derives from a human donor in good health. Sequences were obtained from PBMCs.

The DNA of the CDR3 is TGCGCCAGCAGCCAAGATTTAGTCGGACTAGCGGGAGCTAGGGAGCAGTTCTTC. This codes for CASSQDLVGLAGAREQFF. V gene TRBV4-1 combines with J gene TRBJ2-1; 13 nucleotides line up with TRBD2. Germline V CDR1 and CDR2: MGHRA, YSYEKL. This CDR3 contains 18 residues. V shed 0 bases and J 10 bases; nucleotides not matched to a gene: 12.